This T cell receptor beta chain is drawn from a study of shared clonotypes between healthy human individuals. General study findings and limits: Generation of non-shared clonotypes was less probable than generation of clonotypes shared by all four donors. Among several donors, roughly 5% of naive CD4 clonotypes were found in common.

In the study's own analysis: Junction-only sequences produced by ImmunoSEQ had no quality scores, so filtering differed. TCRdb keeps only in-frame clones here, not all; method: immunoSEQ multiplex PCR. That table gives V, J and clone size, and the DNA gave D and trimming. The repertoire holds more than 2 million clones, with almost 96% as singletons. The germline V gene has CDR1 SGHDN and CDR2 FVKESK. The germline V and J ends were trimmed by 6 bases and 0 bases, with 12 bases remaining between them. This CDR3 region has 15 residues. In the CD4+ fraction, cells were divided into CD45RA+ naive and CD45RA-negative memory subsets. With regard to this clone: The antigen is unknown.

This chain uses TRBV14 with TRBJ1-5, with a tentative D call TRBD1 (5 bases). Sequencing was performed on naive CD4+ T cells sorted from blood. This sample's subset: CD45RA+ positively selected. The clonotype was recovered from a man aged 18 to 29 in good health. The CDR3 loop is CASSPGGYSNQPQHF. The DNA for the CDR3 is TGTGCCAGCAGTCCCGGGGGATATAGCAATCAGCCCCAGCATTTT.